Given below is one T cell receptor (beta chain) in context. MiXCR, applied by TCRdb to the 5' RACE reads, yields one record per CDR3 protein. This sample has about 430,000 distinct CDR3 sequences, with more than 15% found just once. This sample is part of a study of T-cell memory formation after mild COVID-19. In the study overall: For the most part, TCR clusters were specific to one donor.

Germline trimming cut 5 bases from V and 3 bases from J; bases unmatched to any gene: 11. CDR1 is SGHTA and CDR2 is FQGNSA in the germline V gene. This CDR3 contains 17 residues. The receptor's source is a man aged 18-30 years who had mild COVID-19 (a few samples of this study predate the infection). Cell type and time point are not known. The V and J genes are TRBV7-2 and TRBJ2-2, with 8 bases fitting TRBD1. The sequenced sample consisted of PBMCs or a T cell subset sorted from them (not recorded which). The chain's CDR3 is CASSRRPGQGDTGELFF. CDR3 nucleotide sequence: TGTGCCAGCAGCCGTAGGCCAGGACAGGGAGACACCGGGGAGCTGTTTTTT. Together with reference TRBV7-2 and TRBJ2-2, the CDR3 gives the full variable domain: GAGVSQSPSNKVTEKGKDVELRCDPISGHTALYWYRQSLGQGLEFLIYFQGNSAPDKSGLPSDRFSAERTGGSVSTLTIQRTQQEDSAVYLCASSRRPGQGDTGELFFGEGSRLTVL.